A selection of T cell receptor beta chains follows, all from one sample in a study of T cells of healthy individuals. One entry per CDR3 protein results from TCRdb running MiXCR on the 5' RACE reads. The repertoire includes 35,000 to 45,000 distinct CDR3 sequences, 4% to 5% of them detected once, and approximately 8.5% sits in the top ten. These receptors all stem from a human donor in good health. The CDR3 runs from the conserved cysteine through the conserved F or W. Each record gives: D gene, V gene, clone size, J gene, CDR3 DNA, CDR3 protein. D genes are given only for firm matches. Clone size is shown for a subset of rows, as once, few, many or a class of expanded clone.

D: TRBD1; V: TRBV6-5; size: few; J: TRBJ2-7; DNA: TGTGCCAACAACCGTGCGGGACAGGTGATAAGGGGCGAGCAGTACTTC; CDR3: CANNRAGQVIRGEQYF
D: NA; V: TRBV3-1; size: many; J: TRBJ1-5; DNA: TGTGCCAGCAGCCAAGATAGGTCCTACAATCAGCCCCAGCATTTT; CDR3: CASSQDRSYNQPQHF
D: NA; V: TRBV7-8; size: few; J: TRBJ2-7; DNA: TGTGCCAGCAGCTTATATGAGCCGGGAATAACCTACGAGCAGTACTTC; CDR3: CASSLYEPGITYEQYF
D: TRBD2; V: TRBV6-2/TRBV6-3; size: many; J: TRBJ2-3; DNA: TGTGCCAGCAGTTACTTGCCTAGCGGGAGAAGGGATACGCAGTATTTT; CDR3: CASSYLPSGRRDTQYF
D: TRBD1; V: TRBV27; size: NA; J: TRBJ1-4; DNA: TGTGCCAGCAGTTTACAGGGGGCTAATGAAAAACTGTTTTTT; CDR3: CASSLQGANEKLFF
D: TRBD2; V: TRBV5-1; size: many; J: TRBJ2-1; DNA: TGCGCCAGCAGCTTGCTAGCGGGGGGTTCCAATGAGCAGTTCTTC; CDR3: CASSLLAGGSNEQFF
D: TRBD2; V: TRBV7-8; size: many; J: TRBJ2-5; DNA: TGTGCCAGCAGCGAGTCTAGCGGGAGAGGGCAAGAGACCCAGTACTTC; CDR3: CASSESSGRGQETQYF
D: NA; V: TRBV5-1; size: NA; J: TRBJ1-6; DNA: TGCGCCAGCAGGATGGGACGGGGAAATTCACCCCTCCACTTT; CDR3: CASRMGRGNSPLHF
D: NA; V: TRBV20-1; size: many; J: TRBJ2-5; DNA: TGCAGTGCTACGACTGTGGGGGAGACCCAGTACTTC; CDR3: CSATTVGETQYF
D: NA; V: TRBV3-1; size: few; J: TRBJ1-5; DNA: TGTGCCAGCAGCCAAGGTCCCAATCAGCCCCAGCATTTT; CDR3: CASSQGPNQPQHF
D: NA; V: TRBV6-5; size: NA; J: TRBJ2-5; DNA: TGTGCCAGCAGGTCAGGGTTCCAAGAGACCCAGTACTTC; CDR3: CASRSGFQETQYF
D: NA; V: TRBV4-2; size: many; J: TRBJ2-1; DNA: TGTGCCAGCAGCCCTCGGGACTGGCAGGCTGAGAATGAGCAGTTCTTC; CDR3: CASSPRDWQAENEQFF
D: TRBD1; V: TRBV7-2; size: many; J: TRBJ1-1; DNA: TGTGCCAGCAGCGCAGCCGGGACAGGGAAGAACACTGAAGCTTTCTTT; CDR3: CASSAAGTGKNTEAFF
D: NA; V: TRBV20-1; size: many; J: TRBJ2-2; DNA: TGCAGTGCCAAAAACAGGGAGGGCGGGGAGCTGTTTTTT; CDR3: CSAKNREGGELFF
D: TRBD2; V: TRBV13; size: few; J: TRBJ2-7; DNA: TGTGCCAGCAGCTCCCTGGGACTAGAGGCCTCCTACGAGCAGTACTTC; CDR3: CASSSLGLEASYEQYF
D: NA; V: TRBV12-3/TRBV12-4; size: many; J: TRBJ1-2; DNA: TGTGCCAGCAGGCCGCTTCAGGGGCCTCACACCTTC; CDR3: CASRPLQGPHTF
D: NA; V: TRBV20-1; size: NA; J: TRBJ1-1; DNA: TGCAGTGCTAGAGATGGGGGGTACACTGAAGCTTTCTTT; CDR3: CSARDGGYTEAFF
D: NA; V: TRBV7-2; size: many; J: TRBJ1-3; DNA: TGTGCCAGCAGCTTACCTCCTGGAAACACCATATATTTT; CDR3: CASSLPPGNTIYF
D: NA; V: TRBV30; size: many; J: TRBJ2-7; DNA: TGTGCCTGGAGTATCGCCTACGAGCAGTACTTC; CDR3: CAWSIAYEQYF
D: TRBD2; V: TRBV10-3; size: many; J: TRBJ2-3; DNA: TGTGCCATCAGTGAGTCGGGACTAGCGCACACAGATACGCAGTATTTT; CDR3: CAISESGLAHTDTQYF
D: NA; V: TRBV9; size: many; J: TRBJ1-2; DNA: TGTGCCAGCAGCCGAACACCAGCGGGCTACACCTTC; CDR3: CASSRTPAGYTF
D: NA; V: TRBV19; size: NA; J: TRBJ2-7; DNA: TGTGCCAGTCTAGATGAAAGCAACTACGAGCAGTACTTC; CDR3: CASLDESNYEQYF
D: NA; V: TRBV9; size: few; J: TRBJ2-3; DNA: TGTGCCAGCAGCGACAGGGTTGGGAGTACGCAGTATTTT; CDR3: CASSDRVGSTQYF
D: NA; V: TRBV7-8; size: many; J: TRBJ2-7; DNA: TGTGCCAGCAGGGGGGGAGGGGGAATCGAGCAGTACTTC; CDR3: CASRGGGGIEQYF
D: TRBD1; V: TRBV7-2; size: many; J: TRBJ1-2; DNA: TGTGCCAGCAGCTTATACAGGGGTTTAGGCTACACCTTC; CDR3: CASSLYRGLGYTF
D: NA; V: TRBV15; size: many; J: TRBJ2-5; DNA: TGTGCCACCAGCAGAGTTGGGGACCCGTACCAAGAGACCCAGTACTTC; CDR3: CATSRVGDPYQETQYF
D: TRBD2; V: TRBV12-3/TRBV12-4; size: many; J: TRBJ2-1; DNA: TGTGCCAGCAGTCCTGGGACTAGCGGGAGCCGTCTAGAGTTCTTC; CDR3: CASSPGTSGSRLEFF
D: TRBD2; V: TRBV6-6; size: NA; J: TRBJ2-5; DNA: TGTGCCAGCAGTAACGGACTAGAAGAGACCCAGTACTTC; CDR3: CASSNGLEETQYF
D: NA; V: TRBV14; size: many; J: TRBJ2-1; DNA: TGTGCCAGCAGCCCAGATTCGGGACAAACCTACAATGAGCAGTTCTTC; CDR3: CASSPDSGQTYNEQFF
D: NA; V: TRBV5-6; size: many; J: TRBJ2-6; DNA: TGTGCCAGCAGTTTGTGGACGGGGAGCTCTGGGGCCAACGTCCTGACTTTC; CDR3: CASSLWTGSSGANVLTF
D: NA; V: TRBV7-2; size: NA; J: TRBJ1-5; DNA: TGTGCCAGCAGCTTAGTAGGGAATCAGCCCCAGCATTTT; CDR3: CASSLVGNQPQHF
D: TRBD2; V: TRBV9; size: many; J: TRBJ2-7; DNA: TGTGCCAGCAGCTCAAGGACTAGCGGTTACGAGCAGTACTTC; CDR3: CASSSRTSGYEQYF
D: TRBD1; V: TRBV5-1; size: NA; J: TRBJ2-7; DNA: TGCGCCAGCAGCTTCCCGCACAGGGGCGAGCAGTACTTC; CDR3: CASSFPHRGEQYF
D: NA; V: TRBV12-3/TRBV12-4; size: few; J: TRBJ1-3; DNA: TGTGCCAGCAGTTCGGGACCCTCCTTTTCTGGAAACACCATATATTTT; CDR3: CASSSGPSFSGNTIYF
D: NA; V: TRBV20-1; size: many; J: TRBJ1-5; DNA: TGCAGTGCTAGAAACAAACAGGGAGGCAATCAGCCCCAGCATTTT; CDR3: CSARNKQGGNQPQHF
D: NA; V: TRBV2; size: many; J: TRBJ2-7; DNA: TGTGCCAGCACCATGGGGGTAGGGGGCGAGCAGTACTTC; CDR3: CASTMGVGGEQYF
D: NA; V: TRBV5-1; size: NA; J: TRBJ1-1; DNA: TGCGCCAGCACAGCCCAGAGTGGGGGCCGAGGGACTGAAGCTTTCTTT; CDR3: CASTAQSGGRGTEAFF
D: NA; V: TRBV18; size: many; J: TRBJ1-5; DNA: TGTGCCAGCTCACCAGGCTCAGGGGTGGGACAGCCCCAGCATTTT; CDR3: CASSPGSGVGQPQHF
D: NA; V: TRBV19; size: many; J: TRBJ2-5; DNA: TGTGCCAGTAGTATAGATCACCGGGATAGTGAGACCCAGTACTTC; CDR3: CASSIDHRDSETQYF
D: NA; V: TRBV29-1; size: many; J: TRBJ1-2; DNA: TGCAGCGTTGAAGATATTGGGGCTAACTATGGCTACACCTTC; CDR3: CSVEDIGANYGYTF
D: NA; V: TRBV5-1; size: many; J: TRBJ2-2; DNA: TGCGCCAGCAGTTTTACAGGGAACACCGGGGAGCTGTTTTTT; CDR3: CASSFTGNTGELFF
D: NA; V: TRBV6-4; size: many; J: TRBJ1-6; DNA: TGTGCCAGCAGTGACATGAGTTTCAATTCACCCCTCCACTTT; CDR3: CASSDMSFNSPLHF
D: NA; V: TRBV12-3/TRBV12-4; size: NA; J: TRBJ1-1; DNA: TGTGCCAGCAGCCCCCAAAGCGGTACACCTTCTGAAGCTTTCTTT; CDR3: CASSPQSGTPSEAFF
D: NA; V: TRBV21-1; size: many; J: TRBJ2-6; DNA: TGTGCCAGCAGCAAACTACTAGGTGACTCAGCTGGGGCCAACGTCCTGACTTTC; CDR3: CASSKLLGDSAGANVLTF
D: TRBD1; V: TRBV25-1; size: NA; J: TRBJ2-7; DNA: TGTGCCAGCAGTGAATATCCACAGGGGGCAAGGGAGCAGTACTTC; CDR3: CASSEYPQGAREQYF
D: NA; V: TRBV12-3/TRBV12-4; size: many; J: TRBJ2-7; DNA: TGTGCCAGCAGTTTAGGGGGGAGCGGCTACGAGCAGTACTTC; CDR3: CASSLGGSGYEQYF
D: TRBD2; V: TRBV13; size: NA; J: TRBJ2-1; DNA: TGTGCCAGCAGCCACCCAGCGGGAGGGCCCAATGAGCAGTTCTTC; CDR3: CASSHPAGGPNEQFF
D: TRBD2; V: TRBV3-1; size: many; J: TRBJ2-1; DNA: TGTGCCAGCAGCCAAGCGGGACTAGCGGGAGGGACCTACAATGAGCAGTTCTTC; CDR3: CASSQAGLAGGTYNEQFF
D: NA; V: TRBV20-1; size: many; J: TRBJ2-7; DNA: TGCAGTGCTAGAATGCCCGGCAGGGCGGTCTACGAGCAGTACTTC; CDR3: CSARMPGRAVYEQYF
D: NA; V: TRBV27; size: NA; J: TRBJ1-2; DNA: TGTGCCAGCAGTTCGAGGACCCTTAACTATGGCTACACCTTC; CDR3: CASSSRTLNYGYTF